The 12 T cell receptor beta chains given below trace back to one sample, sequenced in a study of T cells in Graves' hyperthyroidism and ophthalmopathy. The CDR3 regions of TCR beta were amplified from RNA transcripts. The TCR CDR3 was amplified in a first-round RT-PCR using the HTBI primer set. TCRdb re-derived calls from the multiplex PCR reads in MiXCR, one entry per CDR3 protein. The data show some 510,000 distinct CDR3 sequences, with around 20% seen just once and about 26% held by the top ten. Sequencing was performed on blood. Receptors originate from a man between 18 and 35 years old with Graves' hyperthyroidism.

The chain joins TRBV6-2 or TRBV6-3 to TRBJ1-2; D possibly corresponds to TRBD1 (6 bases). V shed 0 bases and J shed 8 bases, with 31 bases lying between them. The germline gives CDR1 MNHEY, CDR2 SVGEGT. The CDR3 extends over 20 amino acids. CDR3 residues: CASSYSTGNYGYTSEGGYTF. CDR3 sequence (DNA): TGTGCCAGCAGTTACTCGACAGGTAACTATGGCTACACGTCCGAAGGAGGCTACACCTTC.

This clonotype was recorded at least ten times. This chain links TRBV2 with TRBJ1-1; D is perhaps TRBD1 (5 bases). The length of the CDR3 is 15 residues. The V gene's germline CDR1 is SNHLY and CDR2 FYNNEI. With 5 bases removed from V and 4 bases from J, the gap between germline ends came to 17 bases. CDR3 loop: CASSPGLWGGTEAFF. CDR3 DNA sequence: TGTGCCAGCAGTCCCGGACTGTGGGGGGGCACTGAAGCTTTCTTT.

This clonotype has at least ten counts. The chain combines TRBV2 with TRBJ2-7; D not certain. The CDR3 covers 16 residues. Germline V gives CDR1 SNHLY, CDR2 FYNNEI. V lost 5 bases and J lost 0, with 17 bases in between. This chain's CDR3 is CASSPEMGKISYEQYF. The CDR3 coding sequence is TGTGCCAGCAGTCCAGAAATGGGTAAGATCTCCTACGAGCAGTACTTC.

There are many counts of this clonotype. The J gene is TRBJ2-2, the V gene TRBV12-3 or TRBV12-4; the match to TRBD1 covers 11 bases. This CDR3 is built from 17 residues. Trimming at V came to 5 bases and at J to 3 bases, leaving 8 bases not matched to a gene. CDR3 nucleotide sequence: TGTGCCAGCAGTCCACGGGACAGGGGGTTGGACACCGGGGAGCTGTTTTTT. This sequence encodes CASSPRDRGLDTGELFF.

This clonotype was counted only a few times. The V call is TRBV28, the J call TRBJ2-7; D is possibly TRBD1 or TRBD2 (5 bases each). This CDR3 contains 15 residues. Trimming took off 7 bases at V and 0 bases at J, with 16 bases between the two ends. Germline CDR1 MDHEN, CDR2 SYDVKM. CDR3 sequence: CASNSRGTSSYEQYF. The CDR3 region has the DNA TGTGCCAGCAACTCGAGGGGCACAAGCTCCTACGAGCAGTACTTC.

Many counts were recorded for this clonotype. The rearrangement links TRBV29-1 to TRBJ2-7, with TRBD2 as a possible D gene (5 bases). The CDR3 loop spans 10 amino acids. CDR1 is SQVTM, CDR2 ANQGSEA, per germline. Trimming removed 6 bases from V and 7 bases from J, with 10 bases in between. This CDR3 reads CSVRVAEQYF. CDR3 sequence (DNA): TGCAGCGTCCGGGTAGCGGAGCAGTACTTC.

This clonotype was detected ten times or more. The chain employs TRBV7-2 and TRBJ2-7; 7 bases agree with TRBD2. The CDR3 extends over 14 amino acids. Germline loops: CDR1 SGHTA, CDR2 FQGNSA. V was pared by 5 bases and J by 4 bases, with 8 bases of the junction left unmatched. CDR3 region: CASSPVAGGYEQYF. CDR3 coding DNA: TGTGCCAGCAGCCCCGTAGCGGGTGGGTACGAGCAGTACTTC.

The chain recombines TRBV29-1 with TRBJ2-5; D call uncertain. V was pared by 1 base and J by 2 bases, with 11 bases between. CDR1 is SQVTM, CDR2 ANQGSEA, per germline. The CDR3 is made up of 14 amino acids. In DNA, the CDR3 is TGCAGCGTTGAAGTGGGCAGGCAACAAGAGACCCAGTACTTC. The encoded protein is CSVEVGRQQETQYF. Filled out from reference TRBV29-1 and TRBJ2-5, the complete variable domain reads SAVISQKPSRDICQRGTSLTIQCQVDSQVTMMFWYRQQPGQSLTLIATANQGSEATYESGFVIDKFPISRPNLTFSTLTVSNMSPEDSSIYLCSVEVGRQQETQYFGPGTRLLVL.

The chain links TRBV5-6 to TRBJ1-1; D might be TRBD1 (5 bases). The V gene lost 4 bases and the J gene lost 8 bases, with 18 bases spanning the gap. The CDR3 totals 14 residues. In germline, CDR1 is SGHDT, CDR2 YYEEEE. CDR3 loop: CASSQLGMTAEAFF. CDR3 DNA: TGTGCCAGCAGCCAATTGGGAATGACAGCCGAAGCTTTCTTT.

This clonotype was seen repeatedly, ten times or more. The V gene is TRBV10-3, the J gene TRBJ1-5; D is uncertain. CDR1 and CDR2 (germline): ENHRY, SYGVKD. This CDR3 is 14 amino acids long. Trimming took 2 bases from V and 2 from J, leaving 7 bases between them. The CDR3 region is CAISEDGGNQPQHF. The CDR3 bases are TGTGCCATCAGTGAGGACGGAGGCAATCAGCCCCAGCATTTT.

This clonotype has a count of ten or more. For the CDR3, the DNA is TGTGCCATCAGTGAGTCTGCGGCTAGCGGGGTTGAAGAGACCCAGTACTTC. This sequence encodes CAISESAASGVEETQYF. The V call is TRBV10-3, the J call TRBJ2-5; 9 bases match TRBD2. The V and J ends lost 0 bases and 3 bases, in that order; junction bases with no gene match: 8. The CDR3 sequence is 17 residues long. In germline, CDR1 is ENHRY, CDR2 SYGVKD.

In this sample, this clonotype turned up a few times. V gene TRBV2 combines with J gene TRBJ1-3, with D unclear. Looked up from germline, CDR1 is SNHLY and CDR2 is FYNNEI. Trimming pared 4 bases from V and 2 bases from J, leaving 6 bases between. The CDR3 has 13 residues. The CDR3 DNA follows: TGTGCCAGCAGTGGGCAGCCTGGAAACACCATATATTTT. Residues: CASSGQPGNTIYF.